The present T cell receptor (beta chain) was sequenced within a study of regulatory T cells in long-lasting Graves disease (dated by TCRdb to the early 2020s). Study-level background: Patients with newly diagnosed Graves' disease had been on antithyroid drugs for under 3 months. Peripheral blood TCR sequencing and RNA sequencing compared persistent Graves' disease patients with newly diagnosed Graves' disease patients. The study was registered as a clinical trial and conducted in China. A total of about 33 samples underwent TCR sequencing, from some 13 patients with persistent Graves' disease and roughly 20 patients with newly diagnosed Graves' disease. Findings and caveats that apply to the study as a whole: Sequencing and analysis were restricted to the TCR beta chain. The authors acknowledged the small sample size as a limitation that may reduce accuracy. Lower TCR Shannon entropy and fewer highly expanded clones were observed in persistent Graves' disease patients than in newly diagnosed patients, which suggested clonal expansion. Peripheral blood alone was examined, since thyroid tissue, which constituted the primary lesion, could not be accessed. Preferential use of TRBV28, TRBJ1-2 and TRBJ2-5 was observed in persistent disease, whereas TRBV20-1 and TRBJ2-1 were favored in newly diagnosed disease. Patients with persistent disease shared more public clonotypes (fewer than 3,000) than newly diagnosed patients did (more than 900).

For this clonotype: The antigen it binds to is not known. One base away there is no much larger clone; base qualities are not given.

The sample's time point, from its label and the paper: newly diagnosed GD, antithyroid drugs for less than 3 months. For both TCR sequencing and RNA sequencing, RNA was extracted from PBMCs using TRIzol. The diagnosis of Graves' disease followed American Thyroid Association guidelines. Patients were recruited from an endocrinology department in Xi'an, China. From each patient, approximately 9 milliliters of peripheral blood was collected into an EDTA anticoagulant tube. Ficoll Paque Plus density gradient separation was used to isolate PBMCs, and no further T cell sorting was performed. An Agilent 2100 Bioanalyzer and agarose gel were used to check RNA quality, while a NanoDrop 2000 measured RNA concentration. The receptor library was made with multiplex PCR. The sequencer listed for this sample is Illumina HiSeq 4000. To build TCR beta libraries, CDR3 regions were amplified by Arm-PCR using iRepertoire HTBI primers. Before sequencing, the PCR products went through gel purification. The authors' analysis ran thus. Gene usage analysis of CDR3 amino acid clonotypes used the approximately 62 TRBV and about 14 TRBJ segments found across samples. Filtered high-quality paired reads were merged into contigs using COPE and FqMerger. BLAST was used to align contigs to IMGT TRBV, TRBD and TRBJ reference genes, and CDR3 was defined according to IMGT. Any clonotype with a frequency above 0.1% was counted as a highly expanded clone. Shannon entropy was used to measure repertoire diversity, and the Gini coefficient was used to measure V-J evenness. A clonotype was considered public if more than one individual shared it. TCRdb's own reprocessing of the public reads used fastp at Q25 and MiXCR and kept productive beta chains. Under each unique CDR3 protein, matching rows form one entry showing the most common genes and DNA. TCRdb assigned the V and J calls; the authors' analysis was not used. This sample lists some 400,000 distinct CDR3 sequences; more than 12% were detected once. In total, the top ten clones hold roughly a sixth of the sample.

The CDR3 has 14 amino acids, counting the end cysteine and phenylalanine. Solely the CDR3 DNA is kept, with 42 bases framed from the first base. The germline V gene gives CDR1 as SGHTA and CDR2 as FQGTGA. V trim: 3 bases; J trim: 8 bases; unmatched bases: 7. This same sample was also part of a study on T cells in Graves' hyperthyroidism and ophthalmopathy. That second publication adds: A patient counted as having stable Graves' hyperthyroidism if no progression to ophthalmopathy occurred over 18 months of follow-up. Hyperthyroidism patients were newly diagnosed, had a disease duration of under 2 months, and were aged 18 to 65 years. Any patient with an uncontrolled infection, another autoimmune disease, pregnancy or lactation was excluded. Diagnoses were established on the basis of clinical symptoms, serum thyroxine and TRAb, thyroid ultrasound, and orbital computed tomography. The first round of RT-PCR for the TCR CDR3 was performed with the HTBI primer set and the Qiagen OneStep RT-PCR kit. Most expanded thyroid clonotypes (frequency above 0.001) were also detected in blood, a finding suggesting that blood repertoires may reflect thyroid immune responses. Ophthalmopathy was separated from stable hyperthyroidism by a 13 V-J signature model, with just over 85% sensitivity and approximately 84% specificity obtained in cross-validation and 80%/75% obtained in testing. In validation, the model predicted progression to ophthalmopathy with 65% to 71% sensitivity and 72.22% specificity, a median of 6.5 months before onset. TCR V-J signatures able to tell the groups apart were searched for in a discovery cohort of 90 to 100 patients, of whom over 40 had Graves' ophthalmopathy and around 57 had stable Graves' hyperthyroidism. An independent validation cohort of some 18 hyperthyroidism patients and some 15 patients who later progressed to ophthalmopathy tested prospective prediction of ophthalmopathy. The roughly 100 discovery patients were randomly split 7:3 into training and test sets. In addition, the study compared T-cell repertoires in thyroid tissue and in blood from six Graves' hyperthyroidism patients. Once sampling was done, hyperthyroidism patients were given methimazole at a starting dose of 30 mg daily, whereas ophthalmopathy patients were given high-dose intravenous methylprednisolone. Libraries were constructed in a second round of multiplex PCR, after which size selection and purification were carried out. The libraries were sequenced on an Illumina HiSeq2000 using paired-end 100 bp reads. SOAPnuke was used to process the raw data, with reads discarded if the reads contained adapters or uncalled bases, had a mean Phred below 15, or lacked an exact constant-primer or identifier match. High-quality paired reads were merged with COPE v1.2.5, and unique nucleotide sequences were defined as clonotypes. MiTCR v1.1 was used to align clonotypes to the IMGT TRBV, TRBD and TRBJ reference segments. Analysis was restricted to V-J combinations with a frequency above 0.0001, which covered 98% to 99.2% of repertoires. A TCS score was defined as the ratio of F50 (clonal expansion) to E x V (chaos), with BLOSUM62-based TCRdist applied between CDR3 peptides within each V-J. Welch's t-statistics and random forest reduced several hundred V-J features to 13, which were used in a naive Bayes classifier (R e1071). No statistical method was used to set the sample size in advance, and investigators knew the group allocation. The paper reports TCR Vbeta CDR3 sequencing of fewer than 150 peripheral blood samples: over 40 ophthalmopathy, fewer than 80 hyperthyroidism and around 17 progressor patients.

The sequence joins TRBV7-3 to TRBJ2-1; the junction holds 7 bases that match TRBD2. The sequence came from a young woman with Graves disease. Donor details come from another sample of the same person, matched by shared clones. Sequenced material: peripheral blood mononuclear cells (PBMCs), taken at new diagnosis, from a patient treated with antithyroid drugs. The DNA reads TGTGCCAGCAGCTTCCCTACACGGGGGGATGAGCAGTTCTTC. The resulting protein is CASSFPTRGDEQFF.